This TCR beta chain appears in the sequencing data of a study of cytomegalovirus exposure and HLA in healthy donors. The V and J ends lost 6 bases and 0 bases respectively, with 11 bases between them. This CDR3 has 14 amino acids. The germline V gene encodes CDR1 MNHEY and CDR2 SMNVEV (reference sequence). Measured with immunoSEQ multiplex PCR; TCRdb has only the in-frame clones, and not every one. Of some 59,000 clones in the sample, approximately 89% were seen once. V is TRBV27 and J is TRBJ1-1; D is unclear. The sequencing input was PBMCs. This clonotype originated in a woman aged 18-29 years in good health and CMV-seronegative. CDR3 amino acids: CASSGDGVNTEAFF. The CDR3 coding sequence is TGTGCCAGCAGCGGAGATGGTGTGAACACTGAAGCTTTCTTT.